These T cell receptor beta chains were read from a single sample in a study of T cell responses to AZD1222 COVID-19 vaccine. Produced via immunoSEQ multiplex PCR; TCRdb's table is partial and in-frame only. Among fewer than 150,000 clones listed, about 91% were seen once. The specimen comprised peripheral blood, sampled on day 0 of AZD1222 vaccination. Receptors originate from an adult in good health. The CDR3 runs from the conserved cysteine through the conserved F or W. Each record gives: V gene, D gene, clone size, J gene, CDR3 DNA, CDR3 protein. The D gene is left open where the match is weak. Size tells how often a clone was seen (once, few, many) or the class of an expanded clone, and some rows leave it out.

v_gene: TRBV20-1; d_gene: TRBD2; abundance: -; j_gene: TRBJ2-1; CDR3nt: TGCAGTGCTAGTAAGCCGGGAGGGCACAATGAGCAGTTCTTC; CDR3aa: CSASKPGGHNEQFF
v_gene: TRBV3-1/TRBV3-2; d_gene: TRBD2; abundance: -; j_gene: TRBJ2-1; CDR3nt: TGTGCCAGCAGCCAAGCCCTAGCGGAATACAATGAGCAGTTCTTC; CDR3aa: CASSQALAEYNEQFF
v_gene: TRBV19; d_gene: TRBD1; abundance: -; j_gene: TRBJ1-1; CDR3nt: TGTGCCAGTAGGAGGACAGGGAACACTGAAGCTTTCTTT; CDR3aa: CASRRTGNTEAFF
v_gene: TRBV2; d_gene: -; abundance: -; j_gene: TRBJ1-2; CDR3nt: TGTGCCAGCAGACCGCCCGGGCCTGGCTACACCTTC; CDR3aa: CASRPPGPGYTF
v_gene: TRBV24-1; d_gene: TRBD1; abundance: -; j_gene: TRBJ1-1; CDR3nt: TGTGCCACCAGTGAGCAGACAGGGCCGAACACTGAAGCTTTCTTT; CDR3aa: CATSEQTGPNTEAFF
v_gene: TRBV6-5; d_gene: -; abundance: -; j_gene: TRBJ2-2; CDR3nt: TGTGCCAGCAGTTTGGATCATGGCGGGGAGCTGTTTTTT; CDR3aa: CASSLDHGGELFF
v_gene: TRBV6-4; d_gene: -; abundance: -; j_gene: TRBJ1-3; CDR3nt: TGTGCCAGCAGTGAGTCCGGCCACTCTGGAAACACCATATATTTT; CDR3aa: CASSESGHSGNTIYF
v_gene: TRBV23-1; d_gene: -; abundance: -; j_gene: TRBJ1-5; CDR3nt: TGCGCCAGCACTCAAAGCAGGAATCAGCCCCAGCATTTT; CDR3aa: CASTQSRNQPQHF
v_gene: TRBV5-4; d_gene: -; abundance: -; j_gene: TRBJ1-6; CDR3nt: TGTGCCAGCAGCTTGGCCTTGGGGGAACCTTCACCCCTCCACTTT; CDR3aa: CASSLALGEPSPLHF
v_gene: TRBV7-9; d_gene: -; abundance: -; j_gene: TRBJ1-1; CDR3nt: TGTGCCACGACCGGGGGCAGGGACACTGAAGCTTTCTTT; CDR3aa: CATTGGRDTEAFF
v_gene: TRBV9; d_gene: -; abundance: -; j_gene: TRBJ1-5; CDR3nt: TGTGCCAGCAGCGGGAGCCCGGGGGCCGATCAGCCCCAGCATTTT; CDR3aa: CASSGSPGADQPQHF
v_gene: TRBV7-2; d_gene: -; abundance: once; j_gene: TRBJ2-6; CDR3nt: TGTGCCAGCATACGGGCGGGTGGGGCCAACGTCCTGACTTTC; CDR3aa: CASIRAGGANVLTF
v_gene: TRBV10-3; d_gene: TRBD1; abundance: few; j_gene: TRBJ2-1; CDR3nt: TGTGCCATCAGTGAGTCAGATTCAGGGGGCAGTGAGCAGTTCTTC; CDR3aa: CAISESDSGGSEQFF
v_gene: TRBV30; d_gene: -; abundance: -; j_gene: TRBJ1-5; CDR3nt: TGTGCCTGGAGTGAGAGGGGCAATCAGCCCCAGCATTTT; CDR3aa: CAWSERGNQPQHF
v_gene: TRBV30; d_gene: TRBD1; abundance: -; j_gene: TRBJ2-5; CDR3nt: TGTGCCTGGGACAGGGGGCGGTGGGAGACCCAGTACTTC; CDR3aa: CAWDRGRWETQYF
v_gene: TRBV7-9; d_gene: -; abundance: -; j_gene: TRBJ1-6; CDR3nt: TGTGCCAGCAGCTTAGGGGACGCCGCGGGTTCACCCCTCCACTTT; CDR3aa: CASSLGDAAGSPLHF
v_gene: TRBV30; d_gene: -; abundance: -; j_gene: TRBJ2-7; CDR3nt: TGTGCCTGGAGGGCGAACTACGAGCAGTACTTC; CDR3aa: CAWRANYEQYF
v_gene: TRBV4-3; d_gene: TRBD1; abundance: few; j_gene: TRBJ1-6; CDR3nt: TGCGCCAGCAGCCAGGGGGACAGGGATTCACCCCTCCACTTT; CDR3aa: CASSQGDRDSPLHF
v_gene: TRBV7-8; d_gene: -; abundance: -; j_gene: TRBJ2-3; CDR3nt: TGTGCCAGCAGCTTAGGCCAAAGCACAGATACGCAGTATTTT; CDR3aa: CASSLGQSTDTQYF
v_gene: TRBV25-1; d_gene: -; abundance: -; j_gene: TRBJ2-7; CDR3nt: TGTGCCAGCGCCCAGGGGTACTACGAGCAGTACTTC; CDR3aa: CASAQGYYEQYF
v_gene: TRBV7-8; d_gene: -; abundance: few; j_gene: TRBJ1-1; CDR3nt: TGTGCCAGCAAATGGGACCGGGCGAGGGACACTGAAGCTTTCTTT; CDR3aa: CASKWDRARDTEAFF
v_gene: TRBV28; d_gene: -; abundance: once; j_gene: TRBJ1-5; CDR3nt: TGTGCCAGCAGATTGGGATTATCAAGCAATCAGCCCCAGCATTTT; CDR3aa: CASRLGLSSNQPQHF
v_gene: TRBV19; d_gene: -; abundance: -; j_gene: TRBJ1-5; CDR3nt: TGTGCCAGTAGTATTCTCGGGACGTCGGGAGATCAGCCCCAGCATTTT; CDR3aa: CASSILGTSGDQPQHF
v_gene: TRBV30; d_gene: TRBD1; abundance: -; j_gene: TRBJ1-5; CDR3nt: TGTGCCTGGAGTGAGGGACAGGCCTGGCAGCCCCAGCATTTT; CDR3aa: CAWSEGQAWQPQHF
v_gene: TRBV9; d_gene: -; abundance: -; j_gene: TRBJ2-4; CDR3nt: TGTGCCAGCAGCGTAGAAAGGGACACGGCCAAAAACATTCAGTACTTC; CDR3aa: CASSVERDTAKNIQYF
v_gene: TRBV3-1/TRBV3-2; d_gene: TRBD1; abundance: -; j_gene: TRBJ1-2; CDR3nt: TGTGCCAGCAGCCCATCCCGGGACAGTGGCTACACCTTC; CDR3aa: CASSPSRDSGYTF
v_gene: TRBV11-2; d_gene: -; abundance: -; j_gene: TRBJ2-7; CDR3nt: TGTGCCAGCAGTCGCTGGGACTCCTACGAGCAGTACTTC; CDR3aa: CASSRWDSYEQYF
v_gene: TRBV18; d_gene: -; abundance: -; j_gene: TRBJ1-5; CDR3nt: TGTGCCAGCTCGGGGGGGGAGTCGAAGGGTCAGCCCCAGCATTTT; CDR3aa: CASSGGESKGQPQHF
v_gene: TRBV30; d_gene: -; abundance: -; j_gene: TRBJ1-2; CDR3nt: TGTGCCTGGAGTGTATTAGGAGAAGACTACACCTTC; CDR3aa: CAWSVLGEDYTF
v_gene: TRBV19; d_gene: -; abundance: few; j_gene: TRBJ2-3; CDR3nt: TGTGCCAGTAGTATCACAGATACGCAGTATTTT; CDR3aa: CASSITDTQYF
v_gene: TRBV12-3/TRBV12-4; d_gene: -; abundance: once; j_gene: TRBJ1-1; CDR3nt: TGTGCCAGCAGTCGACCACTAAACACTGAAGCTTTCTTT; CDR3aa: CASSRPLNTEAFF
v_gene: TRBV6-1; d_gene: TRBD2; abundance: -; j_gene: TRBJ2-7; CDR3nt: TGTGCCAGCAGTGAACCTTCTAGCGGGGGTCCTTACGAGCAGTACTTC; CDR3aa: CASSEPSSGGPYEQYF
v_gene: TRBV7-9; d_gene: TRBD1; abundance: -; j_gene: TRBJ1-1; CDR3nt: TGTGCCAGCAGCTTAGCTCTGGGACAGCCTGAAGCTTTCTTT; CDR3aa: CASSLALGQPEAFF
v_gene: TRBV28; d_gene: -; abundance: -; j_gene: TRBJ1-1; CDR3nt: TGTGCCAGCAGATACGGTTTAGACCCTGAAGCTTTCTTT; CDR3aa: CASRYGLDPEAFF
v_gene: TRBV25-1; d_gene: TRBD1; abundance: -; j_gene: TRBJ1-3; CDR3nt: TGTGCCAGCAGTTCCACAGGGGGAGCAGGAAACACCATATATTTT; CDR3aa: CASSSTGGAGNTIYF
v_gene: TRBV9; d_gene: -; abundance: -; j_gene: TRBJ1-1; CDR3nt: TGTGCCAGCAGCGTCACAGGTATGAACACTGAAGCTTTCTTT; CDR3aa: CASSVTGMNTEAFF
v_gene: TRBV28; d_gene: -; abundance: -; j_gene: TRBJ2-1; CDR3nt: TGTGCCAGCACCACTTCCAATGAGCAGTTCTTC; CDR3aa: CASTTSNEQFF
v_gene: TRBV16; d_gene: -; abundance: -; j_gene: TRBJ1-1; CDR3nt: TGTGCCAGCAGCCAATCTGGCGGGAACACTGAAGCTTTCTTT; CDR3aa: CASSQSGGNTEAFF
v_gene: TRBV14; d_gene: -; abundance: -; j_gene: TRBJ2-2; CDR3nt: TGTGCCAGCAGCCAAGATAGGTTGGGATACACCGGGGAGCTGTTTTTT; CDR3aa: CASSQDRLGYTGELFF
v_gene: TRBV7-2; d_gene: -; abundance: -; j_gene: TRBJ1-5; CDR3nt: TGTGCCAGCAGCTTAGGGATAGGGGAAGCGAATCAGCCCCAGCATTTT; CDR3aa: CASSLGIGEANQPQHF
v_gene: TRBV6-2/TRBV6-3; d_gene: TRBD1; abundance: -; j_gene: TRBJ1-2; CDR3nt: TGTGCCAGCAGTCCCACAGGGGGCGCGTCCTATGGCTACACCTTC; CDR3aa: CASSPTGGASYGYTF
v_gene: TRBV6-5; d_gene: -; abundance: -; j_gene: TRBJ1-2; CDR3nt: TGTGCCAGCAGTAGGGATTCGCTCGGCGGCTACACCTTC; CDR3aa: CASSRDSLGGYTF
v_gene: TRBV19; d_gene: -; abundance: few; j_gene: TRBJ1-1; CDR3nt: TGTGCCAGTAGTATAAGGGAGTCATCCGCTTTCTTT; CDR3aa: CASSIRESSAFF
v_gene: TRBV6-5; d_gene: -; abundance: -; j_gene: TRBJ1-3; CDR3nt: TGTGCCACAGCGTCCCTATCTTCTGGAAACACCATATATTTT; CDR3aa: CATASLSSGNTIYF
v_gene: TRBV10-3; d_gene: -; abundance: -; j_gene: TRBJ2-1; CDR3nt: TGTGCCATCAGCTTAACTGAATACAATGAGCAGTTCTTC; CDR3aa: CAISLTEYNEQFF
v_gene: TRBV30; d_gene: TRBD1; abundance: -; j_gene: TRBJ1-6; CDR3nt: TGTGCCTGGAGCAGCCGGACAGGACCTAATTCACCCCTCCACTTT; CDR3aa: CAWSSRTGPNSPLHF
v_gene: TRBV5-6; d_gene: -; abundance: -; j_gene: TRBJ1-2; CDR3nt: TGTGCCAGCAGCTACTCCCGACCGGGAAGCTATGGCTACACCTTC; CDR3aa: CASSYSRPGSYGYTF
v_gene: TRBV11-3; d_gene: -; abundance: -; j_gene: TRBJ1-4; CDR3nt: TGTGCCAGCAGCTTAGCTCCCCGGACAGTTACTAATGAAAAACTGTTTTTT; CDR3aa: CASSLAPRTVTNEKLFF
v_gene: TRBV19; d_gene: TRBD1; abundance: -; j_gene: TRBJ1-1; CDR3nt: TGTGCCAGTAGTCCGGGACAGGGCCTTGGTGGTGAAGCTTTCTTT; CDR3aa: CASSPGQGLGGEAFF
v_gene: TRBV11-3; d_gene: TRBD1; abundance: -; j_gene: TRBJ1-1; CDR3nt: TGTGCCAGCAGCTTCACAGGGGGCACTGAAGCTTTCTTT; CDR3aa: CASSFTGGTEAFF
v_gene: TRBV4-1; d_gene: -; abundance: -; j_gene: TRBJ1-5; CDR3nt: TGCGCCAGCAGCCAAGTCGGGGTAGGGGAGCCCCAGCATTTT; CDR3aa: CASSQVGVGEPQHF
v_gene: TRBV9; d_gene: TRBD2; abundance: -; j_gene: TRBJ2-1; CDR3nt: TGTGCCAGCAGCGTTAAGGACGGGAGGGCTGGCGGTGAGCAGTTCTTC; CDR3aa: CASSVKDGRAGGEQFF
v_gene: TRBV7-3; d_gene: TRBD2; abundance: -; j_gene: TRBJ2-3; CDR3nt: TGTGCCAGCAGCTTAACTTCACCGAGAGCGGGAGAGGATACGCAGTATTTT; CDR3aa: CASSLTSPRAGEDTQYF